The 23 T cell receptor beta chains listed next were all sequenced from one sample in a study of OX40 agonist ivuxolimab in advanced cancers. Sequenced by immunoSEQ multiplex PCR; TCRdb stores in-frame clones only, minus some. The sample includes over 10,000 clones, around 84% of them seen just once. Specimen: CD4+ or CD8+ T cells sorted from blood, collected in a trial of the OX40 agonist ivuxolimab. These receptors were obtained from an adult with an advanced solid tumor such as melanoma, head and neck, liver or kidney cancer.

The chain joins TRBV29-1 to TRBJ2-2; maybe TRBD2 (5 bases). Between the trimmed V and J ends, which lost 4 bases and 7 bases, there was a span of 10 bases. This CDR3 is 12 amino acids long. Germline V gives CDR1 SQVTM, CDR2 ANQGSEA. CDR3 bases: TGCAGCGTTGTTAGGGCGGGCGGGGAGCTGTTTTTT. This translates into CSVVRAGGELFF.

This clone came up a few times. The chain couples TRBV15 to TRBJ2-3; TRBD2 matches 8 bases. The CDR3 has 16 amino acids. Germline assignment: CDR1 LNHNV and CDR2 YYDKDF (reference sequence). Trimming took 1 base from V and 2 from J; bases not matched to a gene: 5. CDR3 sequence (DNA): TGTGCCACCAGCAGAGGAATTAGCGGGAACACAGATACGCAGTATTTT. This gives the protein CATSRGISGNTDTQYF.

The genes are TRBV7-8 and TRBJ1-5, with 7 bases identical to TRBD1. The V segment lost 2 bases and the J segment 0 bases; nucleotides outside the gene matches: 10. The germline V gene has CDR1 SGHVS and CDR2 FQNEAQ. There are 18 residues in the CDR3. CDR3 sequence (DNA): TGTGCCAGCAGCTTAACCCCGGGGACAGACTATAGCAATCAGCCCCAGCATTTT. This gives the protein CASSLTPGTDYSNQPQHF.

CDR3 coding DNA: TGTGCCAGCAGCTTAGAGGGCAGGTCTAATGAAAAACTGTTTTTT. The encoded protein is CASSLEGRSNEKLFF. The rearrangement links TRBV7-6 to TRBJ1-4; D is uncertain. The ends were cut back, 1 base at V and 3 bases at J, with 9 bases in the middle. The CDR3 consists of 15 residues. Germline values: CDR1 SGHVS, CDR2 FNYEAQ. Drawing the rest from reference TRBV7-6 and TRBJ1-4, the complete variable domain is GAGVSQSPRYKVTKRGQDVALRCDPISGHVSLYWYRQALGQGPEFLTYFNYEAQQDKSGLPNDRFSAERPEGSISTLTIQRTEQRDSAMYRCASSLEGRSNEKLFFGSGTQLSVL.

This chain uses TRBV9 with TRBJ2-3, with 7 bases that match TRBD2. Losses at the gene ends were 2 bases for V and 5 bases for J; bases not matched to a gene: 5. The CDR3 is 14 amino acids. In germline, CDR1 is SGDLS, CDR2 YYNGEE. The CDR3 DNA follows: TGTGCCAGCAGCGTCAGCGGGAAGGAAGATACGCAGTATTTT. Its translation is CASSVSGKEDTQYF. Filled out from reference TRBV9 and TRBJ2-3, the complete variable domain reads DSGVTQTPKHLITATGQRVTLRCSPRSGDLSVYWYQQSLDQGLQFLIQYYNGEERAKGNILERFSAQQFPDLHSELNLSSLELGDSALYFCASSVSGKEDTQYFGPGTRLTVL.

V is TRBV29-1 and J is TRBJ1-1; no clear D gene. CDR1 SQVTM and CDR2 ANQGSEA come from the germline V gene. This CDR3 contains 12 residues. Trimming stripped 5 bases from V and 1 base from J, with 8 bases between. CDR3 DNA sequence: TGCAGCGTTACCTCGGGGAACACTGAAGCTTTCTTT. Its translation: CSVTSGNTEAFF.

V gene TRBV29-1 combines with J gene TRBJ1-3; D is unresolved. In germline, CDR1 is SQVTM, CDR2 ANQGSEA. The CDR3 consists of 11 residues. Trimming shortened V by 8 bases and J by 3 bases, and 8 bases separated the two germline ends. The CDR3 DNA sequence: TGCAGCAGCTGGTATGGAAACACCATATATTTT. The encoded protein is CSSWYGNTIYF.

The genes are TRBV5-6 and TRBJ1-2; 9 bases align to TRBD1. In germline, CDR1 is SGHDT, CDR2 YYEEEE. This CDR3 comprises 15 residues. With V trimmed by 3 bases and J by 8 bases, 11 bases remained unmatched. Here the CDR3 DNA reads TGTGCCAGCAGCTGGTTAACAGGGGGCTCGAGCGGCTACACCTTC. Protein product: CASSWLTGGSSGYTF.

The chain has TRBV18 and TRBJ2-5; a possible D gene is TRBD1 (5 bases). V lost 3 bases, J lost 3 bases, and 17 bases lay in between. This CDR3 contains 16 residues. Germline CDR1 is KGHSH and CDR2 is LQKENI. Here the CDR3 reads CASSPQGTQGEETQYF. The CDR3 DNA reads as TGTGCCAGCTCACCGCAGGGTACCCAAGGAGAAGAGACCCAGTACTTC.

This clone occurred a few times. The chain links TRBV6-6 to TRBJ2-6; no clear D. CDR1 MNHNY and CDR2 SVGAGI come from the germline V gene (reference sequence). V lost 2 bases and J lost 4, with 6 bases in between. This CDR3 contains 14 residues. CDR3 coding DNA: TGTGCCAGCAGTTACCCCCTAGGGGCCAACGTCCTGACTTTC. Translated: CASSYPLGANVLTF.

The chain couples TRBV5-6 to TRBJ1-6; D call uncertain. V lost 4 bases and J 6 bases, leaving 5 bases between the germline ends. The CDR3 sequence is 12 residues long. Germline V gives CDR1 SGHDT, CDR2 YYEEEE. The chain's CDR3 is CASSQSNSPLHF. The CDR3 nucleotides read TGTGCCAGCAGCCAAAGTAATTCACCCCTCCACTTT.

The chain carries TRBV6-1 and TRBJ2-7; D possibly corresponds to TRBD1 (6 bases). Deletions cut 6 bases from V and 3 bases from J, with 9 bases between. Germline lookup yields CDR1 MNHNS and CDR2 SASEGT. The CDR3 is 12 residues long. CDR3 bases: TGTGCCAGCAGGGAGACAGGCTACGAGCAGTACTTC. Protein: CASRETGYEQYF.

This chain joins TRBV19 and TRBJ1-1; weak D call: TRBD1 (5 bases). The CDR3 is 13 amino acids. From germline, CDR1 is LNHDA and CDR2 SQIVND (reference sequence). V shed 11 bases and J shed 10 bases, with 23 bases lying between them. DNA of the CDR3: TGTGCCGCAGACTCTTACAGCGCAGGGCGAGCTTTCTTT. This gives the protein CAADSYSAGRAFF.

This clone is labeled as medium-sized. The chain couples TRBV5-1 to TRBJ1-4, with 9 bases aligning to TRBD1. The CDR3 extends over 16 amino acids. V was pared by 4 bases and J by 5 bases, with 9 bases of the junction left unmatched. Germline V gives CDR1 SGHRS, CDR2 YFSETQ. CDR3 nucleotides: TGCGCCAGCAGCCCCGGGGGGACAGGGCGGAATGAAAAACTGTTTTTT. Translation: CASSPGGTGRNEKLFF.

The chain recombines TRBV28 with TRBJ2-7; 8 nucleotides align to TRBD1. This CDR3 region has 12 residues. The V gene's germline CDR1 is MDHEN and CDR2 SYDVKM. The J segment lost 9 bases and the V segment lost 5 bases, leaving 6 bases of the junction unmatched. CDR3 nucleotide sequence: TGTGCCAGCAGTCAGGACAGGGACTGGCAGTACTTC. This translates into CASSQDRDWQYF. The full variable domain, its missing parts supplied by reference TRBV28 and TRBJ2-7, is DVKVTQSSRYLVKRTGEKVFLECVQDMDHENMFWYRQDPGLGLRLIYFSYDVKMKEKGDIPEGYSVSREKKERFSLILESASTNQTSMYLCASSQDRDWQYFGPGTRLTVT.

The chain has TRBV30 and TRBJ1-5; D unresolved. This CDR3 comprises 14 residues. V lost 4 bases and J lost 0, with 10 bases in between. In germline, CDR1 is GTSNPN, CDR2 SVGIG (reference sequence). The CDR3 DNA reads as TGTGCCTGGAAGGAACGGGATAGCAATCAGCCCCAGCATTTT. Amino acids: CAWKERDSNQPQHF.

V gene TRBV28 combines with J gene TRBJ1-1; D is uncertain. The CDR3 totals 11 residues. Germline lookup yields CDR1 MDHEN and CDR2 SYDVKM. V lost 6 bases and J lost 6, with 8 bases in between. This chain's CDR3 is CASSDLPEAFF. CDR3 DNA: TGTGCCAGCAGCGACCTCCCTGAAGCTTTCTTT.

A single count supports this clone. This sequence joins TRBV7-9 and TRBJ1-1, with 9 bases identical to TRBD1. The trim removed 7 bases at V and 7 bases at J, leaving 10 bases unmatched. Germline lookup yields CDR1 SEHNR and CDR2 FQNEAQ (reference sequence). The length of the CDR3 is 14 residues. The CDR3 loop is CASTQGQGRREAFF. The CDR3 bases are TGTGCCAGCACCCAGGGACAGGGTCGGCGTGAAGCTTTCTTT.

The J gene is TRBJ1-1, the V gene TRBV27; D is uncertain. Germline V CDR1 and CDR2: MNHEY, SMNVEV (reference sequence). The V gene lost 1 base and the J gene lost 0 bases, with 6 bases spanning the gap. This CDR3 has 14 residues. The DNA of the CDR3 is TGTGCCAGCAGTTTATTTGGACTGAACACTGAAGCTTTCTTT. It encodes CASSLFGLNTEAFF.

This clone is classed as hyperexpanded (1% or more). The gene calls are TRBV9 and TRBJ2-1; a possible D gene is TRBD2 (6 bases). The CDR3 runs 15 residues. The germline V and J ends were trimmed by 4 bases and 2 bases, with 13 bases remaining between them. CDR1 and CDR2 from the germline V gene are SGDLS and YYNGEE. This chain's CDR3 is CASSPREETYNEQFF. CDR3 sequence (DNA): TGTGCCAGCAGCCCCAGGGAGGAAACCTACAATGAGCAGTTCTTC.

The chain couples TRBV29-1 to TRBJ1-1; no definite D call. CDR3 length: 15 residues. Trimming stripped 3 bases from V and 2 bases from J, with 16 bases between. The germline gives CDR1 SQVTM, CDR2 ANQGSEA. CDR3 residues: CSVEGAMSQNTEAFF. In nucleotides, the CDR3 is TGCAGCGTTGAGGGAGCCATGAGCCAAAACACTGAAGCTTTCTTT.

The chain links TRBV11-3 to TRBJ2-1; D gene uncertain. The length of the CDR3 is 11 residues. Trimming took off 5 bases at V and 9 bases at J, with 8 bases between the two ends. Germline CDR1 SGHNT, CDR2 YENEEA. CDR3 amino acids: CASSLLGEQFF. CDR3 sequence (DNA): TGTGCCAGCAGCCTCCTGGGTGAGCAGTTCTTC. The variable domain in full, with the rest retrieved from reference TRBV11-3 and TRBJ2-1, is EAGVVQSPRYKIIEKKQPVAFWCNPISGHNTLYWYLQNLGQGPELLIRYENEEAVDDSQLPKDRFSAERLKGVDSTLKIQPAELGDSAVYLCASSLLGEQFFGPGTRLTVL.

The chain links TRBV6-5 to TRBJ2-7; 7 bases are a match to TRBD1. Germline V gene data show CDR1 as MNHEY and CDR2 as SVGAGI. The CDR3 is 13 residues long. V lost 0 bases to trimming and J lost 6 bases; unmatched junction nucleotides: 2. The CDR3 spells CASSYSAGGEQYF. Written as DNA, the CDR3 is TGTGCCAGCAGTTACTCCGCAGGGGGCGAGCAGTACTTC.